These 5 T cell receptor beta chains originate from one sample sequenced in a study of cytomegalovirus exposure and HLA in healthy donors. TCRdb's table, derived via immunoSEQ multiplex PCR, lists solely in-frame clones and lacks some. The profile shows around 100,000 clones, about 95% of them singletons. The sequenced sample was PBMCs. The origin of the receptors is a woman under 30 in good health and CMV-seronegative.

This clone showed up just once. This chain links TRBV27 with TRBJ2-1, with D tentatively TRBD1 (5 bases). The CDR3 consists of 12 residues. Germline assignment: CDR1 MNHEY and CDR2 SMNVEV (reference sequence). Trimming removed 5 bases from V and 9 bases from J, with 11 bases in between. CDR3 region: CASSVSRGEQFF. DNA for the CDR3: TGTGCCAGCAGTGTCTCTAGGGGTGAGCAGTTCTTC.

CDR3: CASSRRGSSYNEQFF. The CDR3 region has the DNA TGTGCCAGCAGTAGACGGGGGAGCTCCTACAATGAGCAGTTCTTC. This chain links TRBV27 with TRBJ2-1, with a tentative D call TRBD2 (6 bases). The CDR3 spans 15 residues. V lost 5 bases and J 0 bases, leaving 11 bases between the germline ends. CDR1 MNHEY and CDR2 SMNVEV come from the germline V gene (reference sequence).

This chain connects TRBV7-3 to TRBJ2-2, with 12 bases that match TRBD2. With V trimmed by 7 bases and J by 4 bases, 1 base remained unmatched. Germline-derived CDR1 and CDR2 are SGHTA and FQGTGA. CDR3 size: 14 residues. CDR3 coding DNA: TGTGCCAGCAAACTAGCGGGGGGCACCGGGGAGCTGTTTTTT. This translates into CASKLAGGTGELFF.

This chain links TRBV19 with TRBJ2-5, with 8 bases lining up with TRBD2. Looked up from germline, CDR1 is LNHDA and CDR2 is SQIVND (reference sequence). CDR3 length: 16 amino acids. V lost 1 base to trimming and J lost 4 bases; unmatched junction nucleotides: 8. CDR3 protein: CASSIGAGVGGETQYF. CDR3 bases: TGTGCCAGTAGTATAGGAGCGGGAGTCGGAGGAGAGACCCAGTACTTC. Full variable domain (outside the CDR3, taken from reference TRBV19 and TRBJ2-5): DGGITQSPKYLFRKEGQNVTLSCEQNLNHDAMYWYRQDPGQGLRLIYYSQIVNDFQKGDIAEGYSVSREKKESFPLTVTSAQKNPTAFYLCASSIGAGVGGETQYFGPGTRLLVL.

The chain employs TRBV5-8 and TRBJ2-2, with 8 nucleotides matching TRBD2. V lost 3 bases and J lost 4; bases outside the gene matches: 5. This CDR3 has 15 amino acids. CDR1 and CDR2 from the germline V gene are SGHTS and YDEGEE. CDR3 in amino acids: CASSWIAGFTGELFF. CDR3 sequence (DNA): TGTGCCAGCAGCTGGATAGCGGGGTTCACCGGGGAGCTGTTTTTT.